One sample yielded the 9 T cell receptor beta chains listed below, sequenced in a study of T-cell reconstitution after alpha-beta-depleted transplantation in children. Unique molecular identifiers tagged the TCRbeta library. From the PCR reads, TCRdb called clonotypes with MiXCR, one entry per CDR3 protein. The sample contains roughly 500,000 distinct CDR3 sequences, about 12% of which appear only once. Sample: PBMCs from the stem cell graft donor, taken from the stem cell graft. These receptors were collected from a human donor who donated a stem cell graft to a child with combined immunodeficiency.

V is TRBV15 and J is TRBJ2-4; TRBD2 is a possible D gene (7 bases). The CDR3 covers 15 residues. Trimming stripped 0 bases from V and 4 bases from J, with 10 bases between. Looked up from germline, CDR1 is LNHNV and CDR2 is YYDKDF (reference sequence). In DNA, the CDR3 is TGTGCCACCAGCAGAGATGAGGGGGGGAAAAACATTCAGTACTTC. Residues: CATSRDEGGKNIQYF.

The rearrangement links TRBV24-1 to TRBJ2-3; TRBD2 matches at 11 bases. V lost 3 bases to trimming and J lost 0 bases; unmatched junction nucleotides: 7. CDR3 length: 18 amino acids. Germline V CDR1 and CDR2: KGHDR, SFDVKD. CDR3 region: CATSDPGTSGTSTDTQYF. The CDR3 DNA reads TGTGCCACCAGTGATCCCGGGACTAGCGGAACTAGCACAGATACGCAGTATTTT.

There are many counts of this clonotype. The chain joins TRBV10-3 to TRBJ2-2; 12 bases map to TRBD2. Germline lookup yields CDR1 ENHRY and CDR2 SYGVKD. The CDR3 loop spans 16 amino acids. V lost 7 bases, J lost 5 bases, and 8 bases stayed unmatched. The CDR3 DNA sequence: TGTGCCATCAAGGCGGGACTAGCGGGCGGAACCGGGGAGCTGTTTTTT. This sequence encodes CAIKAGLAGGTGELFF.

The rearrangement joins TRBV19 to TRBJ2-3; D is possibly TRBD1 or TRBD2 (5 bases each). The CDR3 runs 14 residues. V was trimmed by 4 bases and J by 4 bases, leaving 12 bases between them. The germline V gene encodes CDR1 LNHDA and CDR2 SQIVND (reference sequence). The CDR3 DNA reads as TGTGCCAGTAGTAGCCGGGGCGATCCAGATACGCAGTATTTT. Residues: CASSSRGDPDTQYF.

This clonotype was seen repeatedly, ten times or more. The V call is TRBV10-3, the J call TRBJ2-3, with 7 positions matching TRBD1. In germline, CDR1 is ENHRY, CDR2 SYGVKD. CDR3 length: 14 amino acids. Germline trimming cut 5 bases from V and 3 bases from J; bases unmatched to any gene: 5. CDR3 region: CAISQGDSTDTQYF. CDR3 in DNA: TGTGCCATCAGTCAGGGGGACAGTACAGATACGCAGTATTTT.

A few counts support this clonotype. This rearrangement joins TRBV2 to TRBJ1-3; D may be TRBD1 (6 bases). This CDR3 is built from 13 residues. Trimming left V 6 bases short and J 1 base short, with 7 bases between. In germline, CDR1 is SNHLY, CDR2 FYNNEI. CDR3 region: CASSGQSGNTIYF. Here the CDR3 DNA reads TGTGCCAGCAGCGGACAGTCTGGAAACACCATATATTTT.

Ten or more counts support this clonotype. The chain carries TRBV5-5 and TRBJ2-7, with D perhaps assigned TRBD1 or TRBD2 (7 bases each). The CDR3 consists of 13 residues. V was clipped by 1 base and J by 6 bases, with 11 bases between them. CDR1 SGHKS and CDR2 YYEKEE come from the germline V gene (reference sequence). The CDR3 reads CASSLPGGAEQYF. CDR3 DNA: TGTGCCAGCAGCTTGCCAGGGGGGGCCGAGCAGTACTTC.

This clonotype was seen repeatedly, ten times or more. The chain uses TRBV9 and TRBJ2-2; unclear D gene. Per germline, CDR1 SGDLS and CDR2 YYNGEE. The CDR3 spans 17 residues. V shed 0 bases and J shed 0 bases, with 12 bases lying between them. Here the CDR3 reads CASSVDVSGANTGELFF. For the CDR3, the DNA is TGTGCCAGCAGCGTAGATGTTTCTGGGGCGAACACCGGGGAGCTGTTTTTT.

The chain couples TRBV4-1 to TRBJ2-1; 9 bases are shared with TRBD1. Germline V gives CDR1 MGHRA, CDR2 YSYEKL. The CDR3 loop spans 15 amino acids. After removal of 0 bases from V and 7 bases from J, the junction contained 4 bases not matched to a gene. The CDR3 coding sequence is TGCGCCAGCAGCCAAGACGCGGGACAGGGAAATGAGCAGTTCTTC. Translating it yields CASSQDAGQGNEQFF.